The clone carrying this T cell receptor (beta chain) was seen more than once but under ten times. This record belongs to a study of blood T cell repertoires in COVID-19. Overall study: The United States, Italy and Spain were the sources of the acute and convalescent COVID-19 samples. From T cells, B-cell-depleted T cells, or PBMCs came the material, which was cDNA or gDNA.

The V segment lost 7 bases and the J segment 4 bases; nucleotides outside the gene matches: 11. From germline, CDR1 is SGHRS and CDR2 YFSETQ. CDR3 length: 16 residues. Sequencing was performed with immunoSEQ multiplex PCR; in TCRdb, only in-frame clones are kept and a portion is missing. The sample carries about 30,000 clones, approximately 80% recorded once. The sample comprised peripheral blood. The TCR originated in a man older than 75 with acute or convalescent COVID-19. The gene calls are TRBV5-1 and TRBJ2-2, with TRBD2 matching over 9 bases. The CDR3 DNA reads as TGCGCCAGCCTCAGGGGTAGCGGGAGTGGCACCGGGGAGCTGTTTTTT. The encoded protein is CASLRGSGSGTGELFF.